These 6 T cell receptor beta chains share one sample of origin, sequenced in a study of blood T cell repertoires in COVID-19. TCRdb's copy holds only in-frame clones and misses some; the assay was immunoSEQ multiplex PCR. The profile shows 120,000 to 150,000 clones, about 91% of them singletons. The sample was peripheral blood. Every receptor here comes from a woman aged 60-75 years with acute or convalescent COVID-19.

This chain joins TRBV11-2 and TRBJ1-2; D not resolved. CDR3 size: 15 residues. V dropped 0 bases and J dropped 4 bases, with 12 bases sitting between them. Germline V gene data show CDR1 as SGHAT and CDR2 as FQNNGV. The CDR3 sequence: CASSLERASVYGYTF. The CDR3 coding sequence is TGTGCCAGCAGCTTAGAGAGGGCCAGCGTCTATGGCTACACCTTC.

The V call is TRBV6-1, the J call TRBJ1-2; 9 bases line up with TRBD1. Germline V CDR1 and CDR2: MNHNS, SASEGT. The V and J ends lost 0 bases and 6 bases, in that order; junction bases with no gene match: 5. The CDR3 spans 15 residues. The CDR3 DNA is TGTGCCAGCAGTGAAGCGCGGGACAGGGCTGATGGCTACACCTTC. Translation gives CASSEARDRADGYTF.

This chain connects TRBV6-5 to TRBJ1-6, with D possibly being TRBD1 (6 bases). CDR1 and CDR2 from the germline V gene are MNHEY and SVGAGI. The CDR3 runs 13 residues. Trimming took 7 bases from V and 8 from J, leaving 12 bases between them. Here the CDR3 reads CASKARTDSPLHF. The CDR3 DNA follows: TGTGCCAGCAAAGCCAGGACAGATTCACCCCTCCACTTT.

This chain connects TRBV19 to TRBJ2-5; a weak D match, TRBD1 (6 bases). The length of the CDR3 is 15 residues. Looked up from germline, CDR1 is LNHDA and CDR2 is SQIVND (reference sequence). Trimming removed 3 bases from V and 5 bases from J, with 16 bases in between. The CDR3 reads CASSMAGSQGETQYF. The CDR3 DNA reads TGTGCCAGTAGTATGGCAGGCTCCCAGGGGGAGACCCAGTACTTC. The full variable domain, rest sourced from reference TRBV19 and TRBJ2-5, is DGGITQSPKYLFRKEGQNVTLSCEQNLNHDAMYWYRQDPGQGLRLIYYSQIVNDFQKGDIAEGYSVSREKKESFPLTVTSAQKNPTAFYLCASSMAGSQGETQYFGPGTRLLVL.

The chain has TRBV23-1 and TRBJ2-1; 11 bases align to TRBD1. TRBV23-1 is filed as an ORF, its function uncertain. The CDR3 length is 12 residues. Trimming took 9 bases from V and 7 from J; bases not matched to a gene: 2. CDR3 sequence reads: CASRDRGNEQFF. Here the CDR3 DNA reads TGCGCCAGTAGGGACAGGGGGAATGAGCAGTTCTTC.

The genes are TRBV6-5 and TRBJ2-3; D uncertain. CDR1 is MNHEY and CDR2 is SVGAGI in the germline V gene. V was cut by 2 bases and J by 5 bases, with 8 bases left in between. This CDR3 comprises 13 residues. The CDR3 is CASSYAVLDTQYF. The CDR3 coding sequence is TGTGCCAGCAGTTACGCAGTGTTAGATACGCAGTATTTT.